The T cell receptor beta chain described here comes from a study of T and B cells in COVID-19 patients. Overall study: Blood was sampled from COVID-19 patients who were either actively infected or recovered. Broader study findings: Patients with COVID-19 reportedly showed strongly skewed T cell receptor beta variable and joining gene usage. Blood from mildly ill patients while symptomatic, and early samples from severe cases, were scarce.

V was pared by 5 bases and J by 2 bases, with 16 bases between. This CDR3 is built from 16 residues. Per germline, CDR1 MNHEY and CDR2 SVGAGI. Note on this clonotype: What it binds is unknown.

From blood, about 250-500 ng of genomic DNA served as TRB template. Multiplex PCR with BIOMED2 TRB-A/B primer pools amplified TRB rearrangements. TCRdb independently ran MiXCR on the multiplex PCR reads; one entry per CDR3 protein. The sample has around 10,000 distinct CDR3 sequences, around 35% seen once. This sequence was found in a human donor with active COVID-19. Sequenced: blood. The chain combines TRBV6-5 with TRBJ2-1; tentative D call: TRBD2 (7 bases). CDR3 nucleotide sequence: TGTGCCAGCAGTGGCTCGGGGGCGGGGGCCTACAATGAGCAGTTCTTC. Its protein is CASSGSGAGAYNEQFF.